These 27 T cell receptor beta chains originate from one sample sequenced in a study of blood T cell repertoires in COVID-19 (dated by TCRdb to 2018 to 2020). The protocol used for the library was the immunoSEQ multiplex PCR assay. TCRdb limited this immuneACCESS table to in-frame rearrangements with V and J called. A share of clones is missing; checked studies link under half to unresolved V genes, and the rest is unexplained. The sample profile shows a few hundred thousand clones; 70% to 90% of them were found once. The ten top clones hold 2.2% of the sample. Specimen: PBMCs or T cells enriched from blood (not recorded which). Source of these receptors: a young man who had recovered from COVID-19.

This clone was detected only a few times. The rearrangement links TRBV6-4 to TRBJ2-1; TRBD2 matches at 11 bases. After removal of 5 bases from V and 3 bases from J, the junction contained 6 bases not matched to a gene. CDR1 MRHNA and CDR2 SNTAGT come from the germline V gene. The CDR3 is made up of 16 amino acids. The CDR3 protein is CASSPQGLADYNEQFF. The CDR3 bases are TGTGCCAGCAGTCCTCAGGGACTAGCGGACTACAATGAGCAGTTCTTC.

The rearrangement links TRBV29-1 to TRBJ1-2; D not resolved. V was clipped by 1 base and J by 3 bases, with 6 bases between them. The CDR3 spans 12 residues. Germline-derived CDR1 and CDR2 are SQVTM and ANQGSEA. CDR3 amino acids: CSVEGPDYGYTF. CDR3 nucleotides: TGCAGCGTTGAAGGTCCGGACTATGGCTACACCTTC.

The V call is TRBV7-9, the J call TRBJ1-5, with a weak D call TRBD1 (6 bases). The CDR3 is 15 amino acids. V was cut by 5 bases and J by 1 base, with 12 bases left in between. CDR1 and CDR2 (germline): SEHNR, FQNEAQ (reference sequence). The CDR3 DNA reads TGTGCCAGCAGCAAGGGGGGGAGGAGCAATCAGCCCCAGCATTTT. This translates into CASSKGGRSNQPQHF.

CDR3 bases: TGTGCCAGCAGCTTGACAGGACTGAGGGACTTGGGCTATGGCTACACCTTC. Encoded protein: CASSLTGLRDLGYGYTF. The chain recombines TRBV5-8 with TRBJ1-2; D possibly corresponds to TRBD1 (5 bases). Per the germline V gene, CDR1 is SGHTS and CDR2 is YDEGEE. The CDR3 totals 17 residues. Trimming took 1 base from V and 4 from J, leaving 20 bases between them.

This clone was observed at least ten times. This chain uses TRBV4-3 with TRBJ2-6; D gene unclear. The CDR3 loop spans 16 amino acids. Trimming took off 0 bases at V and 0 bases at J, with 6 bases between the two ends. CDR1 LGHNA and CDR2 YSLEER come from the germline V gene. In DNA, the CDR3 is TGCGCCAGCAGCCAAGAGAGCGCCTCTGGGGCCAACGTCCTGACTTTC. This codes for CASSQESASGANVLTF.

This clone was counted between two and nine times. The gene calls are TRBV2 and TRBJ2-5; the D gene is possibly TRBD1 (6 bases). Germline-derived CDR1 and CDR2 are SNHLY and FYNNEI. The CDR3 is 14 residues long. Trimming cost V 6 bases and J 5 bases, with 16 bases left between them. The CDR3 sequence: CASRNELTGETQYF. The DNA for the CDR3 is TGTGCCAGCAGGAACGAGTTAACAGGGGAGACCCAGTACTTC.

The chain couples TRBV27 to TRBJ1-1, with 8 bases fitting TRBD1. From germline, CDR1 is MNHEY and CDR2 SMNVEV (reference sequence). V trimming: 5 bases; J trimming: 6 bases; junction bases outside the gene matches: 5. This CDR3 is built from 13 residues. CDR3 loop: CASSNRGGAEAFF. The CDR3 DNA sequence: TGTGCCAGCAGTAACAGGGGGGGGGCTGAAGCTTTCTTT.

J is TRBJ1-5 and V is TRBV12-3 or TRBV12-4; a weak D match, TRBD1 (5 bases). This CDR3 contains 12 residues. V was shortened by 6 bases and J by 11 bases, with 14 bases between the two germline ends. The DNA of the CDR3 is TGTGCCAGCAGAACAGCAGCGGGGGCCCAGCATTTT. The encoded protein is CASRTAAGAQHF.

The J gene is TRBJ1-1, the V gene TRBV3-1 (or the pseudogene TRBV3-2), with TRBD1 as a possible D gene (6 bases). Germline CDR1 LGHDT, CDR2 YNNKEL (reference sequence). CDR3 length equals 16 residues. Trimming pared 4 bases from V and 0 bases from J, leaving 15 bases between. The CDR3 sequence: CASSPTPRTVNTEAFF. CDR3 DNA sequence: TGTGCCAGCAGCCCCACCCCGCGGACAGTGAACACTGAAGCTTTCTTT.

This chain joins TRBV6-5 and TRBJ2-5, with 7 bases that match TRBD1. CDR1 and CDR2 from the germline V gene are MNHEY and SVGAGI. Trimming cost V 7 bases and J 5 bases; bases outside gene matches: 7. This CDR3 spans 13 amino acids. CDR3 loop: CASNNRGIETQYF. The CDR3 nucleotides are TGTGCCAGCAACAACAGGGGTATTGAGACCCAGTACTTC.

The CDR3 sequence is CAKTKRAFF. CDR3 sequence (DNA): TGTGCTAAAACTAAAAGAGCTTTCTTT. The chain employs TRBV7-7 and TRBJ1-1; D is undetermined. Germline V gives CDR1 SSHAT, CDR2 FNYEAQ (reference sequence). The CDR3 extends over 9 amino acids.

The chain employs TRBV9 and TRBJ1-2; 9 bases are a match to TRBD1. The CDR3 covers 11 residues. The germline gives CDR1 SGDLS, CDR2 YYNGEE. The ends lost 7 bases at V and 6 bases at J; junction bases unmatched: 1. CDR3 region: CASRDRDGYTF. The CDR3 DNA follows: TGTGCCAGCCGGGACAGGGATGGCTACACCTTC.

V is TRBV19 and J is TRBJ1-5; possible D gene TRBD1, 6 bases. The ends were cut back, 8 bases at V and 0 bases at J, with 8 bases in the middle. CDR1 and CDR2 from the germline V gene are LNHDA and SQIVND (reference sequence). The CDR3 length is 13 residues. CDR3 in DNA: TGTGCCAGTGGGGACATTAGCAATCAGCCCCAGCATTTT. It codes for CASGDISNQPQHF.

V is TRBV5-1 and J is TRBJ2-1, with unresolved D. The CDR3 runs to 17 residues. V shed 0 bases and J shed 7 bases, with 20 bases lying between them. Germline assignment: CDR1 SGHRS and CDR2 YFSETQ. The CDR3 protein is CASSLAVASQVLNEQFF. The CDR3 coding sequence is TGCGCCAGCAGCTTGGCGGTGGCTTCCCAGGTTTTGAATGAGCAGTTCTTC.

The chain carries TRBV5-1 and TRBJ1-1, with TRBD1 matching over 7 bases. Germline CDR1 SGHRS, CDR2 YFSETQ. The CDR3 consists of 14 residues. V was clipped by 3 bases and J by 5 bases; unmatched bases: 7. The CDR3 DNA is TGCGCCAGCAGCTGGGACAGTCCGGAGACTGAAGCTTTCTTT. The encoded protein is CASSWDSPETEAFF.

This clone has only one observation. At one of its ends the junction is not consistent with the germline gene, which may arise from a read error. The rearrangement links TRBV2 to TRBJ1-2; no clear D gene. Germline V gene data show CDR1 as SNHLY and CDR2 as FYNNEI. This CDR3 contains 14 residues. The CDR3 DNA reads TGTGCCAGCAGAGCGGCAGGAGCTGTCCCGAGTCACCCCTTC. It encodes CASRAAGAVPSHPF.

This clone was seen only once. The V gene is TRBV19, the J gene TRBJ1-5; D unclear. Germline V gene data show CDR1 as LNHDA and CDR2 as SQIVND (reference sequence). This CDR3 has 13 amino acids. Trimming removed 4 bases at V and 5 bases at J, with 9 bases between. CDR3 nucleotide sequence: TGTGCCAGTAGTACCCACGGGGATCAGCCCCAGCATTTT. Amino acids: CASSTHGDQPQHF.

The table lists this clone with a few counts. The J gene is TRBJ2-2, the V gene TRBV5-1, with D possibly matching TRBD1 (5 bases). Germline assignment: CDR1 SGHRS and CDR2 YFSETQ. Trimming left V 0 bases short and J 3 bases short, with 9 bases between. CDR3 size: 15 residues. The CDR3 coding sequence is TGCGCCAGCAGCTTGGACACAGGAGACACCGGGGAGCTGTTTTTT. Its protein product is CASSLDTGDTGELFF.

J is TRBJ1-5 and V is TRBV7-2; D uncertain. V dropped 2 bases and J dropped 6 bases, with 5 bases sitting between them. Germline values: CDR1 SGHTA, CDR2 FQGNSA. The CDR3 is made up of 12 amino acids. The CDR3 nucleotides are TGTGCCAGCAGCTTAATGGCTCAGCCCCAGCATTTT. It codes for CASSLMAQPQHF.

The chain links TRBV4-2 to TRBJ2-5; perhaps TRBD2 as D (5 bases). This CDR3 has 15 amino acids. V was cut by 1 base and J by 6 bases, with 15 bases left in between. Germline-derived CDR1 and CDR2 are LGHNA and YNFKEQ. The CDR3 DNA follows: TGTGCCAGCAGCCAAGGGGCTTCGGGAAGACAGACCCAGTACTTC. Protein: CASSQGASGRQTQYF.

This clone was seen a single time. This chain connects TRBV7-8 to TRBJ1-2; D remains unclear. Trimming took 2 bases from V and 1 from J, leaving 11 bases between them. There are 15 residues in the CDR3. The germline gives CDR1 SGHVS, CDR2 FQNEAQ. CDR3: CASSLLRGVNYGYTF. CDR3 coding DNA: TGTGCCAGCAGCTTACTCCGCGGGGTTAACTATGGCTACACCTTC.

The genes are TRBV5-1 and TRBJ2-7; 12 bases are shared with TRBD1. V gave up 4 bases and J gave up 6 bases; unmatched junction bases: 8. From germline, CDR1 is SGHRS and CDR2 YFSETQ. The CDR3 is made up of 15 amino acids. This CDR3 reads CASSLKGQGAGEQYF. DNA for the CDR3: TGCGCCAGCAGCCTAAAGGGACAGGGGGCAGGCGAGCAGTACTTC.

The chain carries TRBV19 and TRBJ1-1; tentative D call: TRBD1 (6 bases). The V gene's germline CDR1 is LNHDA and CDR2 SQIVND (reference sequence). V gave up 7 bases and J gave up 4 bases, with 16 bases separating them. The CDR3 is made up of 14 amino acids. The CDR3 loop reads CASTGAGQTTEAFF. In nucleotides, the CDR3 is TGTGCCAGTACCGGCGCTGGACAGACCACTGAAGCTTTCTTT.

Only one count was recorded for this clone. The V and J genes are TRBV7-8 and TRBJ1-3, with TRBD1 as a possible D gene (5 bases). V lost 5 bases, J lost 2 bases, and 7 bases lay in between. CDR3 size: 13 residues. In germline, CDR1 is SGHVS, CDR2 FQNEAQ. CDR3 region: CASSTGAGNTIYF. The CDR3 region has the DNA TGTGCCAGCAGCACAGGAGCTGGAAACACCATATATTTT.

This chain uses TRBV25-1 with TRBJ2-7, with TRBD1 matching 7 bases. The CDR3 runs to 14 residues. Germline assignment: CDR1 MGHDK and CDR2 SYGVNS. The ends lost 3 bases at V and 2 bases at J; junction bases unmatched: 4. Written as DNA, the CDR3 is TGTGCCAGCAGTGAGGAGACAGGGCCCTACGAGCAGTACTTC. It translates to CASSEETGPYEQYF.

This chain uses TRBV10-3 with TRBJ2-1, with D unclear. The CDR3 runs 15 residues. Germline CDR1 and CDR2: ENHRY and SYGVKD. V lost 1 base to trimming and J lost 5 bases, with 12 bases between them. The DNA of the CDR3 is TGTGCCATCAGTGAGTTGGGCAGTTCAGACAATGAGCAGTTCTTC. Its translation is CAISELGSSDNEQFF.

The rearrangement uses TRBV21-1 and TRBJ1-2; TRBD1 is taken as the D call from the table, unchecked against the DNA. TRBV21-1 corresponds to a pseudogene. The length of the CDR3 is 13 residues. This CDR3 reads CASSKFQGNGYTF. The CDR3 DNA is TGTGCCAGCAGCAAATTCCAGGGAAATGGCTACACCTTC.